The 13 T cell receptor beta chains in this list originate from one sample, sequenced in a study of T cells after yellow fever vaccination. Each CDR3 protein is one row after TCRdb ran MiXCR on the 5' RACE reads. Of fewer than 450,000 distinct CDR3 sequences listed, roughly 8% are singletons. Source: PBMCs, taken 45 days after the first yellow fever vaccination. All receptors derive from a man in his late teens or twenties who received the YFV17D yellow fever vaccine.

V and J are TRBV4-1 and TRBJ1-3, with D uncertain. The V gene lost 1 base and the J gene lost 0 bases, with 22 bases spanning the gap. The CDR3 length is 20 residues. Germline loops: CDR1 MGHRA, CDR2 YSYEKL. CDR3: CASSQVPPRIHRSSGNTIYF. The CDR3 DNA follows: TGCGCCAGCAGCCAAGTACCGCCACGTATACACCGAAGCTCTGGAAACACCATATATTTT.

In its sample, this clonotype was seen a few times. The rearrangement links TRBV19 to TRBJ2-6, with D hard to call. Germline-derived CDR1 and CDR2 are LNHDA and SQIVND (reference sequence). The ends were cut back, 6 bases at V and 2 bases at J, with 17 bases in the middle. The CDR3 has 17 residues. The CDR3 DNA follows: TGTGCCAGTAGACAGTGGGCGGAGAGCCCTGGGGCCAACGTCCTGACTTTC. Protein sequence: CASRQWAESPGANVLTF.

The chain uses TRBV4-1 and TRBJ1-4; no firm D call. CDR1 is MGHRA and CDR2 is YSYEKL in the germline V gene. The germline V and J ends were trimmed by 4 bases and 5 bases, with 14 bases remaining between them. This CDR3 has 15 amino acids. The CDR3, as DNA: TGCGCCAGCAGCCCATCTGAGGGTATCAATGAAAAACTGTTTTTT. Protein product: CASSPSEGINEKLFF.

The chain recombines TRBV14 with TRBJ2-7; 7 nucleotides agree with TRBD1. Germline V gives CDR1 SGHDN, CDR2 FVKESK. Losses at the gene ends were 4 bases for V and 2 bases for J; bases not matched to a gene: 5. The CDR3 is 14 residues long. The CDR3 protein is CASSRLQGAYEQYV. DNA of the CDR3: TGTGCCAGCAGCCGACTCCAGGGGGCCTACGAGCAGTACGTC.

This clonotype was recorded a few times. In DNA, the CDR3 is TGTGCCAGCAGCCACGGACGGACAGGGCGAGGTGAAGCTTTCTTT. Translated: CASSHGRTGRGEAFF. The genes are TRBV3-1 and TRBJ1-1; 8 nucleotides agree with TRBD1. This CDR3 spans 15 amino acids. J was trimmed by 7 bases and V by 3 bases; bases with no gene match: 10. The germline gives CDR1 LGHDT, CDR2 YNNKEL (reference sequence).

In regard to this clonotype: A junction boundary mismatches the germline segment, possibly from a read error. The rearrangement joins TRBV5-1 to TRBJ2-7; D possibly corresponds to TRBD2 (5 bases). The CDR3 contains 13 residues. Germline CDR1 SGHRS, CDR2 YFSETQ. This CDR3 is CASSPGVEYGQYF. The DNA of the CDR3 is TGCGCCAGCAGCCCCGGGGTAGAATACGGGCAGTACTTC.

This clonotype showed up just a few times. V and J are TRBV25-1 and TRBJ1-5, with D possibly matching TRBD1 (6 bases). This CDR3 comprises 15 residues. CDR1 is MGHDK and CDR2 is SYGVNS in the germline V gene. V was clipped by 4 bases and J by 0 bases, with 10 bases between them. The CDR3 coding sequence is TGTGCCAGCAGTGGTAGACAGGATAGCAATCAGCCCCAGCATTTT. Residues: CASSGRQDSNQPQHF.

In its sample, this clonotype was seen a few times. V usage is TRBV11-2 and J usage is TRBJ2-1, with 7 nucleotides matching TRBD1. The germline gives CDR1 SGHAT, CDR2 FQNNGV. Germline trimming cut 3 bases from V and 1 base from J; bases unmatched to any gene: 15. The CDR3 spans 19 residues. CDR3 sequence reads: CASSFRSVRDSRSYNEQFF. The CDR3 DNA is TGTGCCAGCAGCTTTAGATCGGTTCGGGACAGTCGATCCTACAATGAGCAGTTCTTC. The complete variable domain, with remaining parts taken from reference TRBV11-2 and TRBJ2-1, reads EAGVAQSPRYKIIEKRQSVAFWCNPISGHATLYWYQQILGQGPKLLIQFQNNGVVDDSQLPKDRFSAERLKGVDSTLKIQPAKLEDSAVYLCASSFRSVRDSRSYNEQFFGPGTRLTVL.

V usage is TRBV19 and J usage is TRBJ2-3, with 9 bases identical to TRBD2. The CDR3 spans 16 residues. J gave up 0 bases and V 5 bases, and 6 bases lay outside the gene matches. Germline assignment: CDR1 LNHDA and CDR2 SQIVND (reference sequence). The CDR3 coding sequence is TGTGCCAGTAGTGAGCGGGGGGCCGCTAGCACAGATACGCAGTATTTT. It is translated as CASSERGAASTDTQYF.

This clonotype was counted between two and nine times. This chain connects TRBV29-1 to TRBJ1-2; D possibly corresponds to TRBD1 (5 bases). Germline V gene sequence: CDR1 SQVTM, CDR2 ANQGSEA. CDR3 size: 13 residues. V was clipped by 7 bases and J by 5 bases, with 17 bases between them. Written as DNA, the CDR3 is TGCAGCGCCAGGGAAAGGGTGGAGTATGGCTACACCTTC. Translating gives CSARERVEYGYTF.

This chain uses TRBV12-2 with TRBJ2-7; TRBD1 was called by the table and not checked on the DNA. TRBV12-2 is marked as a pseudogene. The CDR3 extends over 14 amino acids. CDR3 sequence: CASRSHAGEYEQYV. The CDR3 bases are TGTGCAAGTCGCTCCCACGCGGGGGAATACGAGCAGTACGTC.

J is TRBJ2-3 and V is TRBV7-3, with TRBD2 matching over 11 bases. The germline V gene has CDR1 SGHTA and CDR2 FQGTGA. J was trimmed by 5 bases and V by 4 bases; bases with no gene match: 5. The CDR3 runs to 15 residues. In DNA form, the CDR3 reads TGTGCCAGCAGCTATAGCGGGGGGGCCGGAGATACGCAGTATTTT. It specifies CASSYSGGAGDTQYF.

Turning to this clonotype: A junction boundary mismatches the germline segment, possibly from a read error. The chain employs TRBV3-1 and TRBJ2-7, with 7 positions matching TRBD2. Per germline, CDR1 LGHDT and CDR2 YNNKEL (reference sequence). The CDR3 runs to 12 residues. The CDR3 loop is CQSGGLVNEQYF. The CDR3 nucleotides read TGCCAGTCGGGCGGACTAGTTAACGAGCAGTACTTC.